Presented here are 26 T cell receptor beta chains from one specimen sequenced in a study of HIV-infected patients and healthy controls. MiXCR, applied by TCRdb to the 5' RACE reads, yields one record per CDR3 protein. There are about 70,000 distinct CDR3 sequences in the sample; about 16% occur only once, and 5.5% to 6% lies in the top ten. Sequenced input: CD4+ T cells from blood. All receptors derive from a human donor in good health.

The chain joins TRBV6-2 or TRBV6-3 to TRBJ2-7; 10 bases are shared with TRBD2. CDR3 length: 14 amino acids. Germline V gene lookup returns CDR1 MNHEY and CDR2 SVGEGT. V was pared by 2 bases and J by 3 bases, with 1 base of the junction left unmatched. CDR3 sequence: CASSYERGGYEQYF. For the CDR3, the DNA is TGTGCCAGCAGTTACGAGCGGGGGGGCTACGAGCAGTACTTC.

This rearrangement joins TRBV28 to TRBJ1-2; D is ambiguous. The CDR3 loop spans 14 amino acids. Trimming removed 6 bases from V and 2 bases from J, with 13 bases in between. The germline CDR1 and CDR2 sequences are MDHEN and SYDVKM. CDR3 in amino acids: CASSPTIGNYGYTF. For the CDR3, the DNA is TGTGCCAGCAGCCCTACAATAGGGAACTATGGCTACACCTTC.

In its sample, this clonotype is medium-sized. The chain couples TRBV20-1 to TRBJ2-1; 10 bases agree with TRBD2. This CDR3 has 16 amino acids. Trimming took 3 bases from V and 1 from J; bases not matched to a gene: 6. Germline V gene data show CDR1 as DFQATT and CDR2 as SNEGSKA (reference sequence). In DNA, the CDR3 is TGCAGTGCTAGTCCTAGAGCGGGAGGGTCCTACAATGAGCAGTTCTTC. Its protein is CSASPRAGGSYNEQFF.

V and J are TRBV12-3 or TRBV12-4 and TRBJ2-7; the D gene is possibly TRBD2 (6 bases). Trimming cost V 8 bases and J 5 bases, with 19 bases left between them. This CDR3 contains 14 residues. The CDR3 protein is CASALWTREDEQYF. Here the CDR3 DNA reads TGTGCCAGCGCTCTTTGGACCAGGGAGGACGAGCAGTACTTC.

The table lists this clonotype with a few counts. This chain links TRBV5-1 with TRBJ2-1; D unclear. Trimming pared 0 bases from V and 8 bases from J, leaving 6 bases between. This CDR3 has 12 amino acids. Per the germline V gene, CDR1 is SGHRS and CDR2 is YFSETQ. The CDR3: CASSLVWDEQFF. The CDR3 DNA follows: TGCGCCAGCAGCTTGGTGTGGGATGAGCAGTTCTTC. Full variable domain (outside the CDR3, taken from reference TRBV5-1 and TRBJ2-1): KAGVTQTPRYLIKTRGQQVTLSCSPISGHRSVSWYQQTPGQGLQFLFEYFSETQRNKGNFPGRFSGRQFSNSRSEMNVSTLELGDSALYLCASSLVWDEQFFGPGTRLTVL.

This chain links TRBV27 with TRBJ2-3; perhaps TRBD2 as D (7 bases). Per the germline V gene, CDR1 is MNHEY and CDR2 is SMNVEV (reference sequence). V dropped 4 bases and J dropped 4 bases, with 24 bases sitting between them. This CDR3 comprises 18 residues. CDR3 sequence reads: CASSSRPGGLLGADTQYF. In DNA form, the CDR3 reads TGTGCCAGCAGTTCTAGGCCGGGGGGCCTGTTGGGTGCAGATACGCAGTATTTT.

The chain joins TRBV4-3 to TRBJ2-1, with a tentative D call TRBD1 (7 bases). V was cut by 3 bases and J by 10 bases, with 16 bases left in between. Germline V gene sequence: CDR1 LGHNA, CDR2 YSLEER. The CDR3 spans 14 residues. In DNA form, the CDR3 reads TGCGCCAGCAGCCAGTTGACAGGGACTCTCGAGCAGTTCTTC. It is translated as CASSQLTGTLEQFF.

Here the CDR3 reads CASSPTANEKLFF. In DNA form, the CDR3 reads TGTGCCAGCAGCCCGACCGCTAATGAAAAACTGTTTTTT. This rearrangement joins TRBV6-2 or TRBV6-3 to TRBJ1-4; D ambiguous. The CDR3 runs 13 residues. The germline V gene encodes CDR1 MNHEY and CDR2 SVGEGT. The V end was cut by 6 bases, the J end by 3 bases, with 8 bases between.

This clonotype was observed many times. This chain links TRBV7-2 with TRBJ2-4; 8 bases map to TRBD1. Germline V gives CDR1 SGHTA, CDR2 FQGNSA. The trim removed 5 bases at V and 1 base at J, leaving 7 bases unmatched. The CDR3 contains 16 residues. For the CDR3, the DNA is TGTGCCAGCAGCCCTAAACAGGGGGAGGCCAAAAACATTCAGTACTTC. This sequence encodes CASSPKQGEAKNIQYF.

This clonotype has only a few counts. This chain joins TRBV5-1 and TRBJ2-7; perhaps TRBD1 as D (5 bases). V gave up 1 base and J gave up 3 bases, with 23 bases separating them. Germline V lookup: CDR1 SGHRS, CDR2 YFSETQ. CDR3 length: 18 amino acids. CDR3 protein: CASSLRSPTENKFYEQYF. The CDR3 DNA follows: TGCGCCAGCAGCTTGAGATCCCCGACAGAGAATAAGTTCTACGAGCAGTACTTC.

The chain recombines TRBV11-3 with TRBJ1-2; no firm D call. Germline V gene sequence: CDR1 SGHNT, CDR2 YENEEA. V dropped 0 bases and J dropped 3 bases, with 11 bases sitting between them. This CDR3 has 15 amino acids. The DNA for the CDR3 is TGTGCCAGCAGCTTAGACGTCGACCAGTACTATGGCTACACCTTC. It is translated as CASSLDVDQYYGYTF.

This chain joins TRBV2 and TRBJ1-6, with D unresolved. Germline V gene lookup returns CDR1 SNHLY and CDR2 FYNNEI. The CDR3 extends over 13 amino acids. With 2 bases removed from V and 10 bases from J, the gap between germline ends came to 9 bases. The CDR3 loop is CASSELTGSPLHF. As DNA, the CDR3 is TGTGCCAGCAGTGAATTGACGGGGTCACCCCTCCACTTT.

DNA for the CDR3: TGCAGCGTTTCCTTTATCGAGACCGGCTATGGCTACACCTTC. Amino acids: CSVSFIETGYGYTF. The chain is built from TRBV29-1 and TRBJ1-2; D gene ambiguous. V was pared by 5 bases and J by 4 bases, with 17 bases between. The CDR3 extends over 14 amino acids. Germline values: CDR1 SQVTM, CDR2 ANQGSEA. Supplemented by reference TRBV29-1 and TRBJ1-2, the full variable domain reads SAVISQKPSRDICQRGTSLTIQCQVDSQVTMMFWYRQQPGQSLTLIATANQGSEATYESGFVIDKFPISRPNLTFSTLTVSNMSPEDSSIYLCSVSFIETGYGYTFGSGTRLTVV.

CDR3 in DNA: TGTGCCAGCAGTGAATATAGTGGGGCGCGGCAGCCCCAGCATTTT. Its translation: CASSEYSGARQPQHF. V and J are TRBV2 and TRBJ1-5; perhaps TRBD1 as D (5 bases). The CDR3 contains 15 residues. The V end was cut by 2 bases, the J end by 7 bases, with 15 bases between. From germline, CDR1 is SNHLY and CDR2 FYNNEI.

Ten or more counts support this clonotype. The V and J genes are TRBV2 and TRBJ2-3; no firm D call. The CDR3 length is 12 residues. V was pared by 7 bases and J by 0 bases, with 5 bases between. Germline values: CDR1 SNHLY, CDR2 FYNNEI. In DNA, the CDR3 is TGTGCCAGCACCATTAGCACAGATACGCAGTATTTT. Translation: CASTISTDTQYF.

This clonotype was observed a few times. V and J are TRBV7-8 and TRBJ1-3; D gene unclear. CDR1 SGHVS and CDR2 FQNEAQ come from the germline V gene. The CDR3 contains 13 residues. Trimming removed 5 bases at V and 0 bases at J, with 5 bases between. CDR3 coding DNA: TGTGCCAGCAGCCCCTTCTCTGGAAACACCATATATTTT. It encodes CASSPFSGNTIYF.

V and J are TRBV7-8 and TRBJ2-1, with D hard to call. This CDR3 contains 16 residues. Germline CDR1 and CDR2: SGHVS and FQNEAQ. V dropped 4 bases and J dropped 2 bases, with 15 bases sitting between them. The CDR3 loop is CASSYFLVAPYNEQFF. The CDR3, as DNA: TGTGCCAGCAGCTATTTCTTAGTAGCTCCCTACAATGAGCAGTTCTTC.

This chain connects TRBV29-1 to TRBJ1-2, with TRBD1 matching over 7 bases. Losses at the gene ends were 4 bases for V and 4 bases for J; bases not matched to a gene: 9. This CDR3 spans 14 amino acids. Germline lookup yields CDR1 SQVTM and CDR2 ANQGSEA. The CDR3 protein is CSVAPTGTVYGYTF. CDR3 nucleotides: TGCAGCGTTGCCCCGACGGGGACAGTCTATGGCTACACCTTC.

This sequence joins TRBV5-4 and TRBJ2-7; D is perhaps TRBD1 or TRBD2 (5 bases each). Between the trimmed V and J ends, which lost 1 base and 3 bases, there was a span of 8 bases. This CDR3 is 13 amino acids long. Germline CDR1 and CDR2: SGHNT and YYREEE (reference sequence). In nucleotides, the CDR3 is TGTGCCAGCAGCTTGCCTGGGGGCTACGAGCAGTACTTC. It is translated as CASSLPGGYEQYF.

This clonotype was observed many times. V is TRBV30 and J is TRBJ2-7, with D perhaps matching TRBD1 (6 bases). The CDR3 consists of 11 residues. CDR1 and CDR2 (germline): GTSNPN, SVGIG (reference sequence). The V gene lost 5 bases and the J gene lost 7 bases, with 12 bases spanning the gap. The CDR3: CAWGQIREQYF. In DNA form, the CDR3 reads TGTGCCTGGGGACAGATTCGGGAGCAGTACTTC.

V usage is TRBV4-3 and J usage is TRBJ2-1, with 10 positions matching TRBD2. The ends lost 1 base at V and 6 bases at J; junction bases unmatched: 3. The CDR3 covers 15 residues. Germline CDR1 is LGHNA and CDR2 is YSLEER. CDR3 bases: TGCGCCAGCAGCCAAGCACTAGCGGGAACCAATGAGCAGTTCTTC. Translated: CASSQALAGTNEQFF.

The sample holds a few counts of this clonotype. This chain uses TRBV2 with TRBJ2-3, with D possibly matching TRBD2 (5 bases). The V end lost 9 bases, the J end lost 4 bases, and 17 bases lay between the germline ends. Germline V gives CDR1 SNHLY, CDR2 FYNNEI. The CDR3 totals 14 residues. The CDR3 protein is CARRGLGHADTQYF. The CDR3 region has the DNA TGTGCCAGGAGAGGACTGGGCCACGCAGATACGCAGTATTTT.

This chain uses TRBV6-2 or TRBV6-3 with TRBJ2-1; 9 positions agree with TRBD2. V shed 6 bases, J shed 3 bases, and the junction held 9 bases outside the gene matches. This CDR3 has 16 residues. Germline CDR1 is MNHEY and CDR2 is SVGEGT. The CDR3 DNA reads TGTGCCAGCAGCCCGGGGAAGCGGGAGGTCTACAATGAGCAGTTCTTC. Translated, it gives CASSPGKREVYNEQFF.

The J gene is TRBJ2-2, the V gene TRBV10-3; maybe TRBD1 (6 bases). V was clipped by 4 bases and J by 2 bases, with 11 bases between them. In germline, CDR1 is ENHRY, CDR2 SYGVKD. CDR3 length: 15 amino acids. This CDR3 is CAISAQGSNTGELFF. In DNA, the CDR3 is TGTGCCATCAGTGCACAGGGTAGTAACACCGGGGAGCTGTTTTTT.

This rearrangement joins TRBV2 to TRBJ1-5; D not certain. Germline values: CDR1 SNHLY, CDR2 FYNNEI. This CDR3 is 14 amino acids long. V lost 6 bases and J 7 bases, leaving 16 bases between the germline ends. CDR3 sequence reads: CASSGTPNGQPQHF. The CDR3 nucleotides are TGTGCCAGCAGCGGAACCCCCAATGGACAGCCCCAGCATTTT.

The chain is built from TRBV5-1 and TRBJ1-1, with a weak D call TRBD1 (5 bases). Germline V CDR1 and CDR2: SGHRS, YFSETQ. V lost 0 bases and J lost 1, with 19 bases in between. The CDR3 has 18 amino acids. The CDR3 protein is CASSLGGYYGGANTEAFF. CDR3 DNA: TGCGCCAGCAGCTTGGGAGGCTATTACGGAGGGGCGAACACTGAAGCTTTCTTT.